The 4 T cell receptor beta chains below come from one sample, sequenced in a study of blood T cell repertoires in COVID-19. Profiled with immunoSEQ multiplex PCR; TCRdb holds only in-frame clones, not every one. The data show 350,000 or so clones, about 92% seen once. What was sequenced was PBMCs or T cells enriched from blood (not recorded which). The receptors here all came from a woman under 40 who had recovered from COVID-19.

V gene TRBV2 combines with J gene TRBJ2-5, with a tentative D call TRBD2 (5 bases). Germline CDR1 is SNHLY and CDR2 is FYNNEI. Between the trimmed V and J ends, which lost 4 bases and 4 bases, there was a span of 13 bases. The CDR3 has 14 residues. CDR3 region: CASSATGSVETQYF. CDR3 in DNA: TGTGCCAGCAGTGCTACGGGGTCGGTAGAGACCCAGTACTTC.

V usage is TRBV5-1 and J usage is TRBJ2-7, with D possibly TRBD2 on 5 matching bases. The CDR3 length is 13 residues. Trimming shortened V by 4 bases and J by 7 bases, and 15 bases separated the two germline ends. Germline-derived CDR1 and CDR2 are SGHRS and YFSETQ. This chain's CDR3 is CASSVRSTGEQYF. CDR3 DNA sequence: TGCGCCAGCAGCGTAAGGTCGACGGGGGAGCAGTACTTC.

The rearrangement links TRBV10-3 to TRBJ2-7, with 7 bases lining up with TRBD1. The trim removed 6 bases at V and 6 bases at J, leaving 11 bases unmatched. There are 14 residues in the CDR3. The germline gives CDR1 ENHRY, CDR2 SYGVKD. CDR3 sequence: CAISDSLDRREQYF. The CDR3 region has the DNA TGTGCCATCAGCGACTCCCTGGACAGGCGCGAGCAGTACTTC.

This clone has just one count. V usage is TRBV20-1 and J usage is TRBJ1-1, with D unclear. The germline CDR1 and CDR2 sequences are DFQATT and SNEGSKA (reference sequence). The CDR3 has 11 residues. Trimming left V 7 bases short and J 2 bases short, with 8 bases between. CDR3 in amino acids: CSGESNTEAFF. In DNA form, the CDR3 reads TGCAGTGGAGAGAGTAACACTGAAGCTTTCTTT.